This passage covers 30 T cell receptor beta chains from one sample sequenced in a study of T cells in women clearing cervical HPV infection. Sequenced by immunoSEQ multiplex PCR; TCRdb stores in-frame clones only, minus some. This repertoire includes roughly 49,000 clones. The sequenced sample consisted of blood buffy coat. All receptors come from a woman between 18 and 70 years old with a cervical HPV16 infection that either progressed to CIN3+ or cleared (not recorded which).

Points on this clone: The missing CDR3 end, 3 residues past where the read stops, is filled in from the germline J gene. The chain links TRBV7-3 to TRBJ2-3; 10 bases map to TRBD2. The germline V gene has CDR1 SGHTA and CDR2 FQGTGA. The CDR3 length is 16 residues. The J segment lost 4 bases and the V segment lost 5 bases, leaving 9 bases of the junction unmatched. The part of the CDR3 DNA that was read is TGTGCCAGCAGCCCGGTAGCGGGGGGCGGGGCAGATACG. It yields the protein CASSPVAGGGADT. The whole CDR3 protein reads CASSPVAGGGADTQYF.

On this clone: With the read ending 3 residues before the CDR3 end, the germline J gene is used to fill in that end. The chain recombines TRBV11-2 with TRBJ1-2; D might be TRBD1 (5 bases). The CDR3 is 13 residues long. Looked up from germline, CDR1 is SGHAT and CDR2 is FQNNGV. The V and J ends lost 7 bases and 6 bases respectively, with 15 bases between them. The CDR3 is CASTTPSRDGYTF. The CDR3 DNA, read in part, is TGTGCCAGCACCACGCCCAGCAGGGATGGC.

In regard to this clone: The CDR3 extends 3 residues past the end of the read, so its final part is completed from the germline J gene. The chain links TRBV6-4 to TRBJ2-7, with D perhaps matching TRBD2 (6 bases). The CDR3 contains 15 residues. Trimming stripped 5 bases from V and 5 bases from J, with 19 bases between. Germline assignment: CDR1 MRHNA and CDR2 SNTAGT. This chain's CDR3 is CASSLPGVGRDEQYF. The CDR3 bases that were read are TGTGCCAGCAGTCTACCGGGGGTGGGGAGAGACGAG.

Note on this clone: The read terminates 3 residues before the CDR3 end, so the remaining end is supplied by the germline J gene. The genes are TRBV13 and TRBJ1-2; D perhaps matches TRBD1 (5 bases). The CDR3 totals 15 residues. V dropped 3 bases and J dropped 6 bases, with 17 bases sitting between them. The germline CDR1 and CDR2 sequences are PRHDT and FYEKMQ (reference sequence). CDR3 DNA, as far as it was read: TGTGCCAGCAGCTTTTGGGGAACAGGAGATAATGGC. Protein sequence: CASSFWGTGDNG. The entire CDR3 reads CASSFWGTGDNGYTF.

To note about this clone: The read ends 3 residues shy of where the CDR3 ends; the end is completed using the germline J gene. The chain has TRBV5-1 and TRBJ2-1, with 10 bases lining up with TRBD2. The germline CDR1 and CDR2 sequences are SGHRS and YFSETQ. CDR3 length equals 16 residues. V lost 1 base, J lost 4 bases, and 5 bases stayed unmatched. The CDR3 loop reads CASSLIGLADYNEQFF. Incomplete CDR3 DNA: TGCGCCAGCAGCTTGATAGGACTAGCGGATTACAATGAG. Complete variable domain (other parts from reference TRBV5-1 and TRBJ2-1): KAGVTQTPRYLIKTRGQQVTLSCSPISGHRSVSWYQQTPGQGLQFLFEYFSETQRNKGNFPGRFSGRQFSNSRSEMNVSTLELGDSALYLCASSLIGLADYNEQFFGPGTRLTVL.

This CDR3 is CASSYSPQDRETLSRGQPQHF. Incomplete CDR3 DNA: TGTGCCAGCAGTTATTCTCCCCAGGACAGGGAAACTTTGTCAAGAGGTCAGCCC. The chain combines TRBV6-9 with TRBJ1-5, with TRBD1 identical over 8 bases. The read terminates 3 residues before the CDR3 end, so the remaining end is supplied by the germline J gene. Trimming cost V 0 bases and J 6 bases; bases outside gene matches: 22. The CDR3 runs to 21 residues. Germline loops: CDR1 MNHGY, CDR2 SVAAGI.

About this clone: The read is 3 residues too short to cover the CDR3 end, so that end is filled in from the germline J gene. The chain carries TRBV13 and TRBJ2-3; 8 bases are a match to TRBD2. The junction had 2 bases not matched to a gene; V was cut back by 5 bases and J by 1 base. The CDR3 is made up of 14 amino acids. Germline-derived CDR1 and CDR2 are PRHDT and FYEKMQ (reference sequence). This CDR3 reads CASSPGGGTDTQYF. CDR3 DNA (partial): TGTGCCAGCAGCCCCGGGGGGGGCACAGATACG.

Notes on this clone: The observed sequence ends 3 residues before the CDR3 terminus, with the missing tail filled in from the germline J gene. The chain has TRBV7-6 and TRBJ2-2, with a possible D match to TRBD1 (6 bases). The CDR3 totals 12 residues. Germline V CDR1 and CDR2: SGHVS, FNYEAQ. Trimming stripped 4 bases from V and 7 bases from J, with 7 bases between. The CDR3: CASSWTVGELFF. Incomplete CDR3 DNA: TGTGCCAGCAGCTGGACAGTCGGGGAG.

Concerning this clone: The read falls 3 residues short of the CDR3 end, and the missing part is taken from the germline J gene. The V gene is TRBV18, the J gene TRBJ1-4, with 11 bases matching TRBD1. The germline V gene has CDR1 KGHSH and CDR2 LQKENI. This CDR3 region has 17 residues. The CDR3 here is CASSPPGGQGARSPLFF. The part of the CDR3 DNA that was read is TGTGCCAGCTCACCACCGGGTGGACAGGGGGCTCGATCACCA. Complete variable domain (other parts from reference TRBV18 and TRBJ1-4): NAGVMQNPRHLVRRRGQEARLRCSPMKGHSHVYWYRQLPEEGLKFMVYLQKENIIDESGMPKERFSAEFPKEGPSILRIQQVVRGDSAAYFCASSPPGGQGARSPLFFGSGTQLSVL.

As concerns this clone: Read sequence stops 3 residues before the CDR3 end, and the germline J gene provides the missing end. This rearrangement joins TRBV12-3 or TRBV12-4 to TRBJ2-1, with 11 positions matching TRBD2. This CDR3 has 17 amino acids. V gave up 1 base and J gave up 3 bases; unmatched junction bases: 5. The CDR3 is CASSLVQGLAVYNEQFF. The DNA read from the CDR3 is TGTGCCAGCAGTTTAGTCCAGGGACTAGCGGTCTACAATGAG.

As regards this clone: The read stops 3 residues short of the end of the CDR3; the missing end is completed from the germline J gene. This chain connects TRBV20-1 to TRBJ2-7; D may be TRBD1 (6 bases). The germline V gene encodes CDR1 DFQATT and CDR2 SNEGSKA (reference sequence). This CDR3 is 14 amino acids long. With 6 bases removed from V and 0 bases from J, the gap between germline ends came to 15 bases. The CDR3 spells CSARQALSSYEQYF. The sequenced part of the CDR3 DNA is TGCAGTGCGAGACAGGCCCTGAGCTCCTACGAG.

Note on this clone: The read stops 3 residues short of the end of the CDR3; the missing end is completed from the germline J gene. The chain joins TRBV7-8 to TRBJ2-7, with a possible D match to TRBD1 (5 bases). The ends were cut back, 3 bases at V and 2 bases at J, with 8 bases in the middle. The CDR3 contains 13 residues. The germline V gene encodes CDR1 SGHVS and CDR2 FQNEAQ. The sequenced part of the CDR3 DNA is TGTGCCAGCAGCTTTGCAGGGACCTACGAG. Protein product: CASSFAGTYE. The complete CDR3 reads CASSFAGTYEQYF.

Of note for this clone: The read falls 3 residues short of the CDR3 end, and the missing part is taken from the germline J gene. The genes are TRBV19 and TRBJ1-6; possible D gene TRBD1, 6 bases. Germline values: CDR1 LNHDA, CDR2 SQIVND (reference sequence). Trimming removed 6 bases at V and 0 bases at J, with 12 bases between. This CDR3 region has 16 residues. CDR3 loop: CASRDTGNSYNSPLHF. Incomplete CDR3 DNA: TGTGCCAGTAGGGATACAGGGAACTCCTATAATTCACCC.

Worth noting for this clone: The read is 3 residues too short to cover the CDR3 end, so that end is filled in from the germline J gene. The chain carries TRBV29-1 and TRBJ2-3, with 9 bases lining up with TRBD2. The V gene end was trimmed by 6 bases and the J gene end by 4 bases; junction bases not matched to a gene: 8. Germline CDR1 and CDR2: SQVTM and ANQGSEA. The CDR3 runs to 14 residues. The CDR3 sequence is CSVAPGLAPDTQYF. The CDR3 bases that were read are TGCAGCGTCGCGCCGGGACTAGCCCCAGATACG.

The CDR3 sequence: CSARQGRGEKLFF. The DNA read from the CDR3 is TGCAGTGCTAGACAGGGCAGGGGAGAAAAA. This chain links TRBV20-1 with TRBJ1-4, with TRBD1 as a possible D gene (6 bases). The CDR3 goes on 3 residues after the read ends, and that part is filled in from the germline J gene. Looked up from germline, CDR1 is DFQATT and CDR2 is SNEGSKA (reference sequence). V lost 2 bases to trimming and J lost 8 bases, with 12 bases between them. This CDR3 comprises 13 residues.

Comments on this clone: The sequenced fragment ends 3 residues before the CDR3 boundary, so the rest is inferred from the germline J gene. V and J are TRBV28 and TRBJ1-1, with 10 nucleotides matching TRBD1. V shed 4 bases, J shed 0 bases, and the junction held 5 bases outside the gene matches. CDR1 is MDHEN, CDR2 SYDVKM, per germline. This CDR3 spans 16 amino acids. The CDR3 spells CASSSLTGGMNTEAFF. The covered CDR3 bases are TGTGCCAGCAGTTCCTTGACAGGGGGCATGAACACTGAA.

The CDR3 bases that were read are TGTGCCAGCTCGCCTCAGGGGGTTAGCAATCAGCCC. This encodes CASSPQGVSNQP. In full, the CDR3 reads CASSPQGVSNQPQHF. The genes are TRBV18 and TRBJ1-5; TRBD1 matches at 7 bases. The CDR3 is cut off 3 residues early in the read; its end comes from the germline J gene. J was trimmed by 0 bases and V by 6 bases; bases with no gene match: 5. Germline CDR1 reads KGHSH; CDR2 reads LQKENI. This CDR3 has 15 residues.

About this clone: The CDR3 end lies 3 residues beyond the end of the read and is filled in from the germline J gene. This rearrangement joins TRBV10-3 to TRBJ1-2, with 8 bases aligning to TRBD1. V lost 7 bases and J lost 7; bases outside the gene matches: 11. In germline, CDR1 is ENHRY, CDR2 SYGVKD. The CDR3 loop spans 14 amino acids. The CDR3 reads CAITEDRAGGGYTF. Partial CDR3 DNA: TGTGCCATCACCGAGGACAGGGCGGGAGGTGGC.

As concerns this clone: The read halts 3 residues ahead of the CDR3 end, with the missing end drawn from the germline J gene. Additional DNA sequences in this sample encode the identical CDR3. The V gene is TRBV7-9, the J gene TRBJ1-3; no clear D gene. Trimming took 4 bases from V and 6 from J, leaving 16 bases between them. CDR1 and CDR2 from the germline V gene are SEHNR and FQNEAQ (reference sequence). There are 15 residues in the CDR3. This CDR3 reads CASSSRATQINTIYF. CDR3 DNA, as far as it was read: TGTGCCAGCAGCTCCCGAGCGACGCAGATAAACACC.

In regard to this clone: The observed sequence ends 3 residues before the CDR3 terminus, with the missing tail filled in from the germline J gene. The V call is TRBV2, the J call TRBJ2-3; tentative D call: TRBD1 (6 bases). This CDR3 has 15 residues. Germline V CDR1 and CDR2: SNHLY, FYNNEI. CDR3 loop: CASSAADRNYQPQYF. CDR3 bases read: TGTGCCAGCAGTGCAGCCGACAGGAACTATCAGCCG.

Turning to this clone: The read comes to an end 3 residues before the CDR3 does, leaving the germline J gene to fill in the end. The V and J genes are TRBV10-1 and TRBJ2-2; 9 bases line up with TRBD1. V dropped 3 bases and J dropped 5; count of bases not matched to a gene: 4. This CDR3 has 15 amino acids. Looked up from germline, CDR1 is WNHNN and CDR2 is SYGVQD (reference sequence). Partial CDR3 DNA: TGCGCCAGCAGTGATAGACAGGGGGGGACCGGGGAG. Amino acid sequence: CASSDRQGGTGE. The CDR3 in its entirety is CASSDRQGGTGELFF.

The CDR3 here is CASKRRGNEKLFF. CDR3 bases read: TGTGCCAGCAAAAGGAGGGGTAATGAAAAA. The chain has TRBV3-1 (or the pseudogene TRBV3-2) and TRBJ1-4; the D gene is possibly TRBD1 (5 bases). The read gets to within 3 residues of the CDR3 end, and the germline J gene fills in the rest. CDR3 length: 13 amino acids. Trimming took off 7 bases at V and 4 bases at J, with 10 bases between the two ends. Germline V lookup: CDR1 LGHDT, CDR2 YNNKEL (reference sequence).

A note on this clone: The sequence runs out 3 residues before the end of the CDR3; the remainder is reconstructed from the germline J gene. The rearrangement links TRBV2 to TRBJ2-5; 7 bases line up with TRBD1. Germline assignment: CDR1 SNHLY and CDR2 FYNNEI. J was trimmed by 0 bases and V by 6 bases; bases with no gene match: 1. The CDR3 consists of 13 residues. CDR3 in amino acids: CASRTGYQETQYF. The sequenced part of the CDR3 DNA is TGTGCCAGCAGGACAGGGTACCAAGAGACC.

In regard to this clone: The read comes to an end 3 residues before the CDR3 does, leaving the germline J gene to fill in the end. The V call is TRBV6-9, the J call TRBJ2-1; 8 bases map to TRBD2. CDR1 is MNHGY and CDR2 is SVAAGI in the germline V gene. The junction had 9 bases not matched to a gene; V was cut back by 2 bases and J by 3 bases. The CDR3 contains 17 residues. CDR3 DNA, as far as it was read: TGTGCCAGCAGTTATACGGGGGGGCCTACTCACTACAATGAG. Its protein product is CASSYTGGPTHYNE. The full CDR3 sequence reads CASSYTGGPTHYNEQFF.

Concerning this clone itself: The CDR3 extends 3 residues past the end of the read, so its final part is completed from the germline J gene. The genes are TRBV7-9 and TRBJ1-5; tentatively, D is TRBD1 (5 bases). The germline V gene encodes CDR1 SEHNR and CDR2 FQNEAQ (reference sequence). This CDR3 has 13 amino acids. Deletions cut 9 bases from V and 7 bases from J, with 16 bases between. The covered CDR3 bases are TGTGCCAGTGGGCAGGGATGGTCGCAGCCC. Translation gives CASGQGWSQP. Given in full, the CDR3 is CASGQGWSQPQHF.

CDR3 bases read: TGTGCCAGCAGCTTAGCGGGGGCCTCCTACGAC. Its translation is CASSLAGASYD. The full CDR3 is CASSLAGASYDYTF. The rearrangement uses TRBV7-8 and TRBJ1-2; maybe TRBD1 (6 bases). Read sequence stops 3 residues before the CDR3 end, and the germline J gene provides the missing end. The germline gives CDR1 SGHVS, CDR2 FQNEAQ. The CDR3 length is 14 residues.

On this clone itself: The read halts 3 residues ahead of the CDR3 end, with the missing end drawn from the germline J gene. The chain combines TRBV5-4 with TRBJ2-3; possibly TRBD2 for D (7 bases). Trimming cost V 6 bases and J 1 base, with 15 bases left between them. The CDR3 consists of 15 residues. Per the germline V gene, CDR1 is SGHNT and CDR2 is YYREEE (reference sequence). The CDR3 protein is CASTMGGGGTDTQYF. The DNA read from the CDR3 is TGTGCCAGCACGATGGGAGGGGGGGGCACAGATACG.

For this clone: Read data end 3 residues before the CDR3 end; the end is taken from the germline J gene. This rearrangement joins TRBV19 to TRBJ2-5, with D perhaps TRBD2 (6 bases). CDR3 size: 16 residues. Germline V gives CDR1 LNHDA, CDR2 SQIVND (reference sequence). The V end lost 3 bases, the J end lost 5 bases, and 19 bases lay between the germline ends. CDR3 DNA (partial): TGTGCCAGTAGTATTAATAGCGGCAGCAGAGGGGAGACC. Its protein product is CASSINSGSRGET. The whole CDR3 sequence is CASSINSGSRGETQYF.

This CDR3 is CASSLMGGYYEQYF. Incomplete CDR3 DNA: TGTGCCAGCAGCTTAATGGGGGGGTACTACGAG. The V call is TRBV11-2, the J call TRBJ2-7; 7 nucleotides align to TRBD2. The CDR3 extends 3 residues past the end of the read, so its final part is completed from the germline J gene. CDR1 SGHAT and CDR2 FQNNGV come from the germline V gene. The CDR3 length is 14 residues. V dropped 2 bases and J dropped 3; count of bases not matched to a gene: 4.

In regard to this clone: The read ends 3 residues shy of where the CDR3 ends; the end is completed using the germline J gene. V gene TRBV7-2 combines with J gene TRBJ2-2; D is unclear. The germline CDR1 and CDR2 sequences are SGHTA and FQGNSA. V lost 2 bases and J 9 bases, leaving 4 bases between the germline ends. This CDR3 is 11 amino acids long. The CDR3 is CASSLLRELFF. The part of the CDR3 DNA that was read is TGTGCCAGCAGCTTACTAAGGGAG.